Described below is a single T cell receptor beta chain sequence and its context. What it binds is unknown. These data are taken from a study of a mutant IDH1 vaccine in newly diagnosed glioma. Time point reported: week 11, during vaccination. Each dose delivered 300 ug of mutant IDH1 20-mer peptide subcutaneously with imiquimod. Data came from immunoSEQ multiplex PCR; TCRdb stores just in-frame clones and leaves some out. This sample has roughly 62,000 clones; about nine tenths occur once, and the top ten carry under 2%. The CDR3 is 16 amino acids. V dropped 0 bases and J dropped 0 bases, with 12 bases sitting between them. Germline-derived CDR1 and CDR2 are SGHKS and YYEKEE (reference sequence).

This receptor was taken from a middle-aged man with glioma. The material was PBMCs, obtained from a glioma patient whose treatment included an IDH1 peptide vaccine. This chain uses TRBV5-5 with TRBJ1-1; no definite D call. This chain's CDR3 is CASSLAEGRLNTEAFF. DNA of the CDR3: TGTGCCAGCAGCTTGGCGGAGGGCAGACTGAACACTGAAGCTTTCTTT. Drawing the rest from reference TRBV5-5 and TRBJ1-1, the complete variable domain is DAGVTQSPTHLIKTRGQQVTLRCSPISGHKSVSWYQQVLGQGPQFIFQYYEKEERGRGNFPDRFSARQFPNYSSELNVNALLLGDSALYLCASSLAEGRLNTEAFFGQGTRLTVV.